Presented here are 32 T cell receptor beta chains from one specimen sequenced in a study of CD8+ T cells in alopecia areata. As the sequencing template, cDNA was produced by extracting RNA and reverse transcribing it. TCRdb's table, derived via immunoSEQ multiplex PCR, lists solely in-frame clones and lacks some. The table lists around 100,000 clones, roughly 55% of them singletons, with 12% in the top ten. Indicated treatment: oral pan-JAK inhibitor, 5-10 mg twice daily. The source was CD8+ T cells sorted from blood, collected at week 24, from a patient treated with tofacitinib. These receptor sequences come from a human donor with alopecia areata.

The chain has TRBV5-4 and TRBJ2-2, with TRBD2 as a possible D gene (5 bases). This CDR3 is 14 amino acids long. In germline, CDR1 is SGHNT, CDR2 YYREEE (reference sequence). V lost 2 bases to trimming and J lost 5 bases, with 10 bases between them. This CDR3 is CASSLEGGTGELFF. CDR3 DNA: TGTGCCAGCAGCTTAGAGGGTGGTACCGGGGAGCTGTTTTTT. Full variable domain (outside the CDR3, taken from reference TRBV5-4 and TRBJ2-2): ETGVTQSPTHLIKTRGQQVTLRCSSQSGHNTVSWYQQALGQGPQFIFQYYREEENGRGNFPPRFSGLQFPNYSSELNVNALELDDSALYLCASSLEGGTGELFFGEGSRLTVL.

This clone was observed a few times. Sequence at one end of the junction differs from germline and may be a read error. The chain links TRBV7-7 to TRBJ2-5, with D possibly TRBD2 on 5 matching bases. The V gene's germline CDR1 is SSHAT and CDR2 FNYEAQ (reference sequence). CDR3 length equals 16 residues. The CDR3 bases are TGTGCTAGCAGCTTAGCGCCAGGTGATATGGGGGAGACCCAGTACTTC. It specifies CASSLAPGDMGETQYF.

This clone has more than one count but fewer than ten. The V gene is TRBV7-9, the J gene TRBJ2-1; the D gene is possibly TRBD1 (7 bases). With 2 bases removed from V and 8 bases from J, the gap between germline ends came to 10 bases. Germline CDR1 is SEHNR and CDR2 is FQNEAQ (reference sequence). There are 13 residues in the CDR3. The CDR3, as DNA: TGTGCCAGCAGCTTACAGGGGGGCTATGAGCAGTTCTTC. Protein product: CASSLQGGYEQFF.

The chain has TRBV10-3 and TRBJ2-4; 10 bases match TRBD1. This CDR3 region has 13 residues. From germline, CDR1 is ENHRY and CDR2 SYGVKD. The V segment lost 4 bases and the J segment 8 bases; nucleotides outside the gene matches: 2. CDR3 DNA: TGTGCCATCAGTGGGGACAGGGGAGACATTCAGTACTTC. Amino acids: CAISGDRGDIQYF.

The V gene is TRBV29-1, the J gene TRBJ2-7; 9 bases are a match to TRBD1. Germline V gene lookup returns CDR1 SQVTM and CDR2 ANQGSEA. Trimming removed 7 bases from V and 5 bases from J; junction bases left unmatched: 3. The CDR3 loop spans 11 amino acids. CDR3 amino acids: CSGQGGNEQYF. In DNA form, the CDR3 reads TGCAGCGGACAGGGGGGCAACGAGCAGTACTTC.

This clone appeared a few times. The V gene is TRBV7-9, the J gene TRBJ1-2; a possible D gene is TRBD1 (5 bases). The V gene lost 2 bases and the J gene lost 4 bases, with 14 bases spanning the gap. Germline values: CDR1 SEHNR, CDR2 FQNEAQ (reference sequence). The CDR3 spans 15 residues. CDR3 in DNA: TGTGCCAGCAGCTTACCGCAGGGTCATGTCTATGGCTACACCTTC. Its translation is CASSLPQGHVYGYTF.

The rearrangement links TRBV6-5 to TRBJ1-5; D is undetermined. CDR1 and CDR2 from the germline V gene are MNHEY and SVGAGI. V lost 5 bases to trimming and J lost 0 bases, with 11 bases between them. This CDR3 is 15 amino acids long. Here the CDR3 reads CASSPGITSNQPQHF. CDR3 DNA sequence: TGTGCCAGCAGTCCCGGGATTACTAGCAATCAGCCCCAGCATTTT.

V gene TRBV27 combines with J gene TRBJ2-1; TRBD2 is a possible D gene (6 bases). Germline V lookup: CDR1 MNHEY, CDR2 SMNVEV (reference sequence). CDR3 length: 14 residues. Trimming took 3 bases from V and 6 from J, leaving 12 bases between them. In DNA, the CDR3 is TGTGCCAGCAGTTTTGCGGGGTTAGGCAATGAGCAGTTCTTC. Protein product: CASSFAGLGNEQFF.

The chain joins TRBV5-1 to TRBJ2-1, with a weak D call TRBD2 (6 bases). Germline CDR1 SGHRS, CDR2 YFSETQ. V lost 4 bases to trimming and J lost 4 bases, with 15 bases between them. The CDR3 contains 15 residues. CDR3 sequence: CASSLEIAEYNEQFF. The CDR3 nucleotides are TGCGCCAGCAGCCTGGAGATAGCGGAGTACAATGAGCAGTTCTTC.

The chain's CDR3 is CARRKDSHTEAFF. CDR3 DNA sequence: TGTGCCAGAAGGAAGGACAGTCACACTGAAGCTTTCTTT. V is TRBV2 and J is TRBJ1-1; D perhaps matches TRBD1 (6 bases). V was trimmed by 9 bases and J by 3 bases, leaving 14 bases between them. Germline V CDR1 and CDR2: SNHLY, FYNNEI. The CDR3 loop spans 13 amino acids.

The chain combines TRBV25-1 with TRBJ2-6; D not resolved. The germline V and J ends were trimmed by 0 bases and 2 bases, with 11 bases remaining between them. The germline V gene has CDR1 MGHDK and CDR2 SYGVNS. The CDR3 sequence is 17 residues long. Here the CDR3 reads CASSEYFEGPGANVLTF. CDR3 sequence (DNA): TGTGCCAGCAGTGAATATTTTGAAGGGCCTGGGGCCAACGTCCTGACTTTC.

The gene calls are TRBV9 and TRBJ2-7; D is perhaps TRBD1 (6 bases). Per germline, CDR1 SGDLS and CDR2 YYNGEE. V lost 0 bases to trimming and J lost 3 bases, with 10 bases between them. The CDR3 extends over 14 amino acids. CDR3 in amino acids: CASSVEGDDYEQYF. The CDR3 DNA reads TGTGCCAGCAGCGTAGAGGGGGACGACTACGAGCAGTACTTC.

This clone was observed a single time. The chain joins TRBV30 to TRBJ1-5; perhaps TRBD1 as D (5 bases). Trimming removed 1 base at V and 7 bases at J, with 20 bases between. CDR3 length: 16 amino acids. CDR1 is GTSNPN and CDR2 is SVGIG in the germline V gene (reference sequence). This CDR3 reads CAWSAPTPGKKQPQHF. DNA for the CDR3: TGTGCCTGGAGTGCTCCCACCCCAGGGAAAAAACAGCCCCAGCATTTT.

This rearrangement joins TRBV25-1 to TRBJ1-2; maybe TRBD1 (5 bases). Germline V gene sequence: CDR1 MGHDK, CDR2 SYGVNS. CDR3 length: 16 amino acids. Trimming stripped 2 bases from V and 0 bases from J, with 13 bases between. This CDR3 is CASSEGWGYTNYGYTF. The CDR3 DNA reads TGTGCCAGCAGTGAAGGATGGGGGTATACTAACTATGGCTACACCTTC.

The V call is TRBV27, the J call TRBJ2-7, with D possibly matching TRBD2 (6 bases). The CDR3 sequence is 13 residues long. V dropped 6 bases and J dropped 3 bases, with 12 bases sitting between them. Per the germline V gene, CDR1 is MNHEY and CDR2 is SMNVEV (reference sequence). Here the CDR3 reads CASRNRDFYEQYF. The CDR3 DNA is TGTGCCAGCAGAAACCGGGACTTCTACGAGCAGTACTTC.

DNA of the CDR3: TGCGCCAGCAGCCAAGAGGGGGCATACGAGCAGTACTTC. Residues: CASSQEGAYEQYF. The gene calls are TRBV4-1 and TRBJ2-7; a weak D match, TRBD1 (6 bases). This CDR3 region has 13 residues. Trimming stripped 0 bases from V and 4 bases from J, with 7 bases between. Per the germline V gene, CDR1 is MGHRA and CDR2 is YSYEKL.

This chain uses TRBV15 with TRBJ1-4; tentative D call: TRBD1 (5 bases). The CDR3 totals 20 residues. Trimming pared 0 bases from V and 0 bases from J, leaving 20 bases between. Germline loops: CDR1 LNHNV, CDR2 YYDKDF (reference sequence). The CDR3 protein is CATSRDPRHTGGSTNEKLFF. DNA of the CDR3: TGTGCCACCAGCAGAGACCCGAGACACACCGGGGGTTCAACTAATGAAAAACTGTTTTTT. Supplemented by reference TRBV15 and TRBJ1-4, the full variable domain reads DAMVIQNPRYQVTQFGKPVTLSCSQTLNHNVMYWYQQKSSQAPKLLFHYYDKDFNNEADTPDNFQSRRPNTSFCFLDIRSPGLGDTAMYLCATSRDPRHTGGSTNEKLFFGSGTQLSVL.

This chain links TRBV7-2 with TRBJ2-1; D unresolved. Looked up from germline, CDR1 is SGHTA and CDR2 is FQGNSA. Trimming left V 1 base short and J 10 bases short, with 20 bases between. The CDR3 contains 16 residues. CDR3 residues: CASSLVSPTGLGEQFF. As DNA, the CDR3 is TGTGCCAGCAGCTTAGTCTCTCCGACGGGCTTGGGGGAGCAGTTCTTC.

The chain recombines TRBV7-9 with TRBJ2-3; D perhaps matches TRBD2 (6 bases). This CDR3 comprises 15 residues. Trimming stripped 2 bases from V and 1 base from J, with 10 bases between. Germline lookup yields CDR1 SEHNR and CDR2 FQNEAQ (reference sequence). The CDR3, as DNA: TGTGCCAGCAGCTTATGGGACTCACGCACAGATACGCAGTATTTT. Its translation is CASSLWDSRTDTQYF. Supplemented by reference TRBV7-9 and TRBJ2-3, the full variable domain reads DTGVSQNPRHKITKRGQNVTFRCDPISEHNRLYWYRQTLGQGPEFLTYFQNEAQLEKSRLLSDRFSAERPKGSFSTLEIQRTEQGDSAMYLCASSLWDSRTDTQYFGPGTRLTVL.

Only a few counts were recorded for this clone. This chain links TRBV27 with TRBJ2-4, with 7 bases that match TRBD1. This CDR3 contains 15 residues. The ends lost 0 bases at V and 6 bases at J; junction bases unmatched: 5. Per germline, CDR1 MNHEY and CDR2 SMNVEV (reference sequence). CDR3 protein: CASSLSGQMGNIQYF. As DNA, the CDR3 is TGTGCCAGCAGTTTATCGGGACAGATGGGAAACATTCAGTACTTC.

This chain's CDR3 is CASTQGGYEQYF. The CDR3 DNA reads as TGTGCCAGCACCCAGGGGGGCTACGAGCAGTACTTC. This rearrangement joins TRBV6-5 to TRBJ2-7; TRBD1 might be the D (7 bases). The CDR3 has 12 amino acids. V was shortened by 7 bases and J by 3 bases, with 10 bases between the two germline ends. Germline-derived CDR1 and CDR2 are MNHEY and SVGAGI.

A single count supports this clone. The gene calls are TRBV30 and TRBJ2-3; D call uncertain. V gave up 0 bases and J gave up 3 bases, with 7 bases separating them. Germline V CDR1 and CDR2: GTSNPN, SVGIG (reference sequence). The CDR3 loop spans 13 amino acids. Written as DNA, the CDR3 is TGTGCCTGGAGTGTAGACGTTACAGATACGCAGTATTTT. It codes for CAWSVDVTDTQYF.

This clone has just a few counts. The CDR3 coding sequence is TGTGCCAGCAGCGCGCGACAGGGGGCGGGCGGCTACACCTTC. Translated: CASSARQGAGGYTF. The V gene is TRBV13, the J gene TRBJ1-2; 10 bases agree with TRBD1. Looked up from germline, CDR1 is PRHDT and CDR2 is FYEKMQ (reference sequence). V lost 5 bases and J lost 8; bases outside the gene matches: 8. The CDR3 runs 14 residues.

The rearrangement uses TRBV19 and TRBJ2-7, with 9 bases fitting TRBD1. J gave up 5 bases and V 5 bases, and 7 bases lay outside the gene matches. Germline CDR1 reads LNHDA; CDR2 reads SQIVND (reference sequence). The CDR3 spans 14 residues. CDR3 sequence reads: CASSSTGGDHEQYF. CDR3 DNA sequence: TGTGCCAGTAGTTCGACAGGGGGTGACCACGAGCAGTACTTC.

This clone was counted between two and nine times. One base away lies a much larger clone, so this may be a sequencing read error. Different DNA sequences within this sample yield the same CDR3. The genes are TRBV6-6 and TRBJ1-1; D is unresolved. Germline lookup yields CDR1 MNHNY and CDR2 SVGAGI (reference sequence). CDR3 size: 13 residues. V was trimmed by 2 bases and J by 0 bases, leaving 4 bases between them. The CDR3 coding sequence is TGTGCCAGCAGTTACAGAGTGAACACTGAAGCTTTCTTT. As protein: CASSYRVNTEAFF.

V gene TRBV29-1 combines with J gene TRBJ1-2; maybe TRBD1 (5 bases). Germline V gene data show CDR1 as SQVTM and CDR2 as ANQGSEA. This CDR3 contains 14 residues. Trimming stripped 6 bases from V and 4 bases from J, with 18 bases between. CDR3 sequence reads: CSVAPWGEGYGYTF. As DNA, the CDR3 is TGCAGCGTCGCCCCGTGGGGCGAAGGCTATGGCTACACCTTC.

This clone has just a few counts. V usage is TRBV13 and J usage is TRBJ1-2, with D perhaps matching TRBD1 (5 bases). The CDR3 has 14 residues. Germline V CDR1 and CDR2: PRHDT, FYEKMQ (reference sequence). The V and J ends lost 3 bases and 4 bases respectively, with 12 bases between them. The CDR3 protein is CASSFEGAAYGYTF. The CDR3 bases are TGTGCCAGCAGCTTTGAAGGGGCAGCCTATGGCTACACCTTC.

This clone was counted between two and nine times. The V call is TRBV2, the J call TRBJ2-1; tentatively, D is TRBD1 (5 bases). The CDR3 has 16 amino acids. Germline V gene data show CDR1 as SNHLY and CDR2 as FYNNEI. Trimming stripped 6 bases from V and 2 bases from J, with 17 bases between. For the CDR3, the DNA is TGTGCCAGCAGCCCTATGGGGCTCAGCACCTACAATGAGCAGTTCTTC. Translating gives CASSPMGLSTYNEQFF.

There are a few counts of this clone. The rearrangement uses TRBV29-1 and TRBJ2-2; no clear D gene. The CDR3 is made up of 15 amino acids. With 7 bases removed from V and 1 base from J, the gap between germline ends came to 16 bases. Germline-derived CDR1 and CDR2 are SQVTM and ANQGSEA. The CDR3 DNA is TGCAGCGCTCCACAGCCCGATCAGAACACCGGGGAGCTGTTTTTT. Translated: CSAPQPDQNTGELFF.

The chain employs TRBV14 and TRBJ2-5, with TRBD2 as a possible D gene (6 bases). The CDR3 has 14 residues. Germline CDR1 and CDR2: SGHDN and FVKESK. V was trimmed by 2 bases and J by 5 bases, leaving 12 bases between them. The CDR3: CASSQYSGVETQYF. CDR3 DNA: TGTGCCAGCAGCCAATATTCGGGAGTGGAGACCCAGTACTTC.

J is TRBJ2-7 and V is TRBV5-1, with a tentative D call TRBD1 (5 bases). The CDR3 has 13 residues. Germline V gives CDR1 SGHRS, CDR2 YFSETQ. Trimming left V 4 bases short and J 1 base short, with 9 bases between. This CDR3 reads CASSDRQSYEQYF. CDR3 bases: TGCGCCAGCAGCGATAGACAGTCCTACGAGCAGTACTTC.

The V gene is TRBV7-8, the J gene TRBJ2-4, with TRBD2 matching 14 bases. CDR1 and CDR2 (germline): SGHVS, FQNEAQ. After removal of 5 bases from V and 0 bases from J, the junction contained 9 bases not matched to a gene. CDR3 length equals 19 residues. The CDR3 protein is CASSPGLAGESLAKNIQYF. CDR3 coding DNA: TGTGCCAGCAGCCCGGGACTAGCGGGGGAAAGTCTAGCCAAAAACATTCAGTACTTC.